The next 17 T cell receptor beta chains were all read from a single sample in a study of shared clonotypes between healthy human individuals (TCRdb year 2020). CD8 naive samples were obtained by positive selection for CCR7 among CD45RO-negative cells, yielding a CD45RA+CCR7+ population from which TemRA cells were excluded. The library was built by means of the immunoSEQ multiplex PCR assay. TCRdb re-hosts the immuneACCESS table, in-frame sequences only. Its copies lack some clones; in the studies checked, an unresolved V gene accounts for under half of them, and the cause for the rest is not known. A total of more than 2 million clones appear in this sample, less than 95% of them only once. The biggest ten clones account for 0.9% to 1.4% of the sample. Sequences were obtained from naive CD8+ T cells sorted from blood. The sample's cell subset or site label is to be understood as: CD45RA+CCR7+. All receptors come from a man aged 18 to 29 in good health.

V is TRBV5-4 and J is TRBJ2-7; possibly TRBD1 for D (5 bases). The CDR3 is made up of 15 amino acids. The ends were cut back, 4 bases at V and 7 bases at J, with 21 bases in the middle. The germline V gene encodes CDR1 SGHNT and CDR2 YYREEE (reference sequence). The chain's CDR3 is CASSLKGQVYEEQYF. The CDR3 DNA reads TGTGCCAGCAGCCTCAAGGGGCAGGTCTACGAAGAGCAGTACTTC.

Notes on this clone: Other DNA sequences in the same sample also yield this CDR3. J is TRBJ2-7 and V is TRBV5-1; 8 bases are a match to TRBD1. V trimming: 0 bases; J trimming: 1 base; junction bases outside the gene matches: 3. From germline, CDR1 is SGHRS and CDR2 YFSETQ. The CDR3 extends over 15 amino acids. CDR3 sequence: CASSLAQGASYEQYF. The CDR3 DNA reads TGCGCCAGCAGCTTGGCGCAGGGGGCATCCTACGAGCAGTACTTC.

With respect to this clone: This CDR3 is also generated by other DNA sequences in the sample. The genes are TRBV4-3 and TRBJ2-7, with D hard to call. Germline CDR1 and CDR2: LGHNA and YSLEER. Trimming removed 1 base at V and 0 bases at J, with 7 bases between. This CDR3 spans 14 amino acids. The CDR3 here is CASSQVLNSYEQYF. CDR3 nucleotides: TGCGCCAGCAGCCAAGTTCTAAACTCCTACGAGCAGTACTTC.

The genes are TRBV4-3 and TRBJ1-6, with D perhaps matching TRBD1 (5 bases). Trimming removed 1 base from V and 0 bases from J, with 19 bases in between. The CDR3 runs 20 residues. CDR1 and CDR2 (germline): LGHNA, YSLEER. CDR3 amino acids: CASSQGYSRDQVSYNSPLHF. For the CDR3, the DNA is TGCGCCAGCAGCCAAGGCTATTCCAGGGACCAGGTCTCCTATAATTCACCCCTCCACTTT.

V usage is TRBV4-3 and J usage is TRBJ2-7; D is unresolved. The CDR3 length is 13 residues. CDR1 and CDR2 from the germline V gene are LGHNA and YSLEER. V was shortened by 2 bases and J by 2 bases, with 7 bases between the two germline ends. The DNA for the CDR3 is TGCGCCAGCAGCCAATTTCGAACCTACGAGCAGTACTTC. It is translated as CASSQFRTYEQYF.

J is TRBJ1-1 and V is TRBV28, with no clear D. Germline CDR1 is MDHEN and CDR2 is SYDVKM. CDR3 length equals 13 residues. V shed 8 bases and J shed 4 bases, with 14 bases lying between them. The DNA of the CDR3 is TGTGCCAGCGGATTCCGGGGAAGCACTGAAGCTTTCTTT. Translation: CASGFRGSTEAFF.

The chain employs TRBV27 and TRBJ2-7; no clear D. This CDR3 is 12 amino acids long. V was trimmed by 8 bases and J by 2 bases, leaving 10 bases between them. Per germline, CDR1 MNHEY and CDR2 SMNVEV (reference sequence). This CDR3 reads CASWGSAYEQYF. The CDR3 DNA is TGTGCCAGCTGGGGTTCCGCCTACGAGCAGTACTTC.

This chain uses TRBV30 with TRBJ1-1; the D gene is possibly TRBD1 (6 bases). The CDR3 consists of 12 residues. The V end was cut by 4 bases, the J end by 4 bases, with 10 bases between. Germline loops: CDR1 GTSNPN, CDR2 SVGIG (reference sequence). CDR3: CAWTGGPTEAFF. DNA for the CDR3: TGTGCCTGGACTGGGGGCCCCACTGAAGCTTTCTTT.

Regarding this clone: Other DNA sequences in this sample translate to the same CDR3. The chain carries TRBV15 and TRBJ2-1; D is unclear. This CDR3 has 13 amino acids. Per germline, CDR1 LNHNV and CDR2 YYDKDF (reference sequence). V lost 8 bases and J lost 0, with 8 bases in between. The CDR3 here is CATSGSSYNEQFF. In DNA form, the CDR3 reads TGTGCCACCTCCGGCAGCTCCTACAATGAGCAGTTCTTC.

Comments on this clone: Other DNA sequences in the same sample also yield this CDR3. The DNA of the CDR3 is TGTGCCAGCAGTTTAGCGGGGGCCTACGAGCAGTACTTC. It specifies CASSLAGAYEQYF. The rearrangement joins TRBV28 to TRBJ2-7; 7 nucleotides agree with TRBD2. V shed 2 bases and J 2 bases; nucleotides not matched to a gene: 0. CDR1 is MDHEN, CDR2 SYDVKM, per germline. The CDR3 covers 13 residues. The whole variable domain, remainder taken from reference TRBV28 and TRBJ2-7, is DVKVTQSSRYLVKRTGEKVFLECVQDMDHENMFWYRQDPGLGLRLIYFSYDVKMKEKGDIPEGYSVSREKKERFSLILESASTNQTSMYLCASSLAGAYEQYFGPGTRLTVT.

Remarks on this clone: This CDR3 is also generated by other DNA sequences in the sample. The CDR3: CASSERSSYEQYF. The CDR3 bases are TGTGCCAGCAGTGAACGGAGCTCCTACGAGCAGTACTTC. The chain couples TRBV6-1 to TRBJ2-7; D not resolved. The length of the CDR3 is 13 residues. Germline CDR1 reads MNHNS; CDR2 reads SASEGT. V shed 2 bases and J shed 0 bases, with 5 bases lying between them.

The chain links TRBV11-2 to TRBJ2-7, with no clear D. This CDR3 is 11 amino acids long. CDR1 is SGHAT and CDR2 is FQNNGV in the germline V gene. Trimming removed 4 bases from V and 7 bases from J, with 8 bases in between. This chain's CDR3 is CASSWLEEQYF. DNA for the CDR3: TGTGCCAGCAGCTGGTTGGAGGAGCAGTACTTC.

This chain joins TRBV2 and TRBJ1-2, with 11 bases aligning to TRBD1. Germline CDR1 and CDR2: SNHLY and FYNNEI. V shed 10 bases, J shed 5 bases, and the junction held 24 bases outside the gene matches. The CDR3 has 19 amino acids. CDR3 nucleotides: TGTGCCAACCCTAGAAAGCACCGGGACAGGGGGGCCCCAGCTTATGGCTACACCTTC. Its protein is CANPRKHRDRGAPAYGYTF.

The rearrangement links TRBV5-1 to TRBJ1-1, with 10 bases aligning to TRBD1. Unmatched junction bases numbered 11, after V lost 1 base and J lost 14 bases. CDR1 and CDR2 from the germline V gene are SGHRS and YFSETQ. This CDR3 comprises 14 residues. This CDR3 reads CASSLLSDRGLGFF. The CDR3 DNA is TGCGCCAGCAGCTTGCTGTCCGACAGGGGGCTCGGCTTCTTT. The complete variable domain, with remaining parts taken from reference TRBV5-1 and TRBJ1-1, reads KAGVTQTPRYLIKTRGQQVTLSCSPISGHRSVSWYQQTPGQGLQFLFEYFSETQRNKGNFPGRFSGRQFSNSRSEMNVSTLELGDSALYLCASSLLSDRGLGFFGQGTRLTVV.

This chain uses TRBV5-5 with TRBJ1-4; D unclear. Germline V lookup: CDR1 SGHKS, CDR2 YYEKEE (reference sequence). The CDR3 is 13 amino acids. Between the trimmed V and J ends, which lost 4 bases and 2 bases, there was a span of 6 bases. The CDR3 coding sequence is TGTGCCAGCAGCCCCCGGACTAATGAAAAACTGTTTTTT. This sequence encodes CASSPRTNEKLFF. Full variable domain (remainder filled in from reference TRBV5-5 and TRBJ1-4): DAGVTQSPTHLIKTRGQQVTLRCSPISGHKSVSWYQQVLGQGPQFIFQYYEKEERGRGNFPDRFSARQFPNYSSELNVNALLLGDSALYLCASSPRTNEKLFFGSGTQLSVL.

In its sample, this clone was seen once. The rearrangement uses TRBV4-2 and TRBJ1-2; D gene uncertain. The CDR3 runs 15 residues. Germline V gives CDR1 LGHNA, CDR2 YNFKEQ. Trimming took off 0 bases at V and 7 bases at J, with 15 bases between the two ends. The CDR3 DNA sequence: TGTGCCAGCAGCCAAGATCCGGGTGGAGTAGTTGGCTACACCTTC. Translation: CASSQDPGGVVGYTF.

This rearrangement joins TRBV11-2 to TRBJ2-1; D uncertain. The germline V gene has CDR1 SGHAT and CDR2 FQNNGV. Between the trimmed V and J ends, which lost 1 base and 9 bases, there was a span of 10 bases. This CDR3 is 13 amino acids long. CDR3: CASSLGISPEQFF. The CDR3 DNA follows: TGTGCCAGCAGCTTAGGAATCTCTCCTGAGCAGTTCTTC.